The 9 T cell receptor beta chains listed next were all sequenced from one sample in a study of T cells expressing NK-cell markers. TCRdb reanalyzed the 5' RACE reads, giving one entry per CDR3 protein sequence and no DNA. This sample contains about 390,000 distinct CDR3 sequences. Specimen: blood T cells: a sorted CD56 or NKG2C T cell subset, CD4+ or CD8+ T cells, or bulk PBMC T cells (not recorded which). The receptor set was obtained from a woman aged 50 to 60 in good health.

The V and J genes are TRBV4-1 and TRBJ2-2; TCRdb reports TRBD1, a call that lacks DNA to check it against. This CDR3 spans 14 amino acids. Germline V gene sequence: CDR1 MGHRA, CDR2 YSYEKL. The CDR3 sequence is CASSQDEGFRELFF.

The rearrangement links TRBV20-1 to TRBJ2-1; TCRdb lists TRBD2, though no DNA is available to test this call. Germline values: CDR1 DFQATT, CDR2 SNEGSKA (reference sequence). The CDR3 extends over 14 amino acids. The CDR3 here is CSALSKLEGNEQFF.

This chain uses TRBV5-1 with TRBJ2-3; checking the TCRdb D call of TRBD1 is not possible without DNA. The germline V gene has CDR1 SGHRS and CDR2 YFSETQ. The CDR3 has 13 amino acids. The CDR3 here is CASTSGMPDTQYF.

The genes are TRBV30 and TRBJ2-1; there is no DNA to check the TCRdb D call of TRBD1. CDR3 length equals 15 residues. Per the germline V gene, CDR1 is GTSNPN and CDR2 is SVGIG (reference sequence). The CDR3 reads CAWSRGLSEANEQFF.

This sequence joins TRBV5-4 and TRBJ2-7; TCRdb's assignment of TRBD2 cannot be checked, as there is no DNA. The CDR3 covers 14 residues. The V gene's germline CDR1 is SGHNT and CDR2 YYREEE (reference sequence). This CDR3 is CASSLGGNLYEQYF. Combining the CDR3 with reference TRBV5-4 and TRBJ2-7 gives the whole variable domain ETGVTQSPTHLIKTRGQQVTLRCSSQSGHNTVSWYQQALGQGPQFIFQYYREEENGRGNFPPRFSGLQFPNYSSELNVNALELDDSALYLCASSLGGNLYEQYFGPGTRLTVT.

The chain employs TRBV12-3 or TRBV12-4 and TRBJ1-5; checking the TCRdb D call of TRBD1 is not possible without DNA. The CDR3 has 15 residues. CDR3 residues: CASNVAGGRDQPQHF.

The chain combines TRBV7-9 with TRBJ2-7; without DNA, the TCRdb call of TRBD2 cannot be checked. CDR3 length: 15 amino acids. Looked up from germline, CDR1 is SEHNR and CDR2 is FQNEAQ (reference sequence). This CDR3 reads CASSKLAGERYEQYF.

The chain couples TRBV10-1 to TRBJ2-3; with no DNA, the TCRdb D assignment of TRBD2 cannot be verified. There are 14 residues in the CDR3. Germline-derived CDR1 and CDR2 are WNHNN and SYGVQD (reference sequence). CDR3 amino acids: CASWASERTDTQYF.

The CDR3: CSASKGGGRNEAFF. The rearrangement joins TRBV20-1 to TRBJ1-1; TCRdb lists TRBD1, though no DNA is available to test this call. Germline V gene data show CDR1 as DFQATT and CDR2 as SNEGSKA (reference sequence). CDR3 length: 14 amino acids.